The rows below give T cell receptor beta chains drawn from one sample of a study of shared clonotypes between healthy human individuals. Profiling relied on immunoSEQ multiplex PCR, and the TCRdb table lists in-frame clones only, not all of them. The sample gives a few hundred thousand clones, roughly 95% of which show up once; about 0.11% is in the top ten. The sequenced sample was naive CD8+ T cells sorted from blood. The receptors originated from a woman aged 25 to 39 in good health. CDR3s include the opening cysteine and the closing phenylalanine or tryptophan.

TRBV6-5	TRBJ1-2	CASSYSLLDRGPGYTF
TRBV2	TRBJ1-1	CANPRDLDTMNTEAFF
TRBV11-2	TRBJ2-1	CASSLELVADSYNEQFF
TRBV13	TRBJ2-7	CASSFSLAGGNSYEQYF
TRBV7-9	TRBJ2-7	CASSLGTYEQYF
TRBV7-3	TRBJ1-5	CASSPENGNNQPQHF
TRBV28	TRBJ2-5	CASSLLGPGETQYF
TRBV7-3	TRBJ2-5	CASSLVGSSQETQYF
TRBV5-6	TRBJ1-2	CASSLAGDGYTF
TRBV4-2	TRBJ2-1	CASSQATDNEQFF
TRBV9	TRBJ1-1	CASSVGDRWTEAFF
TRBV7-9	TRBJ2-3	CASSWSVAGGPDTQYF
TRBV27	TRBJ2-1	CASSLLLTNEQFF
TRBV28	TRBJ1-1	CASSFRGAGTEAFF
TRBV7-9	TRBJ2-2	CASSLGRGSNTGELFF
TRBV29-1	TRBJ1-1	CSVTRENTEAFF
TRBV2	TRBJ2-2	CASAGLTGELFF